The next 15 T cell receptor beta chains were all read from a single sample in a study of T-cell reconstitution after alpha-beta-depleted transplantation in children. A library of TCRbeta sequences, prepared with unique molecular identifiers, was generated. Via MiXCR, TCRdb re-called the PCR reads, giving one row per CDR3 protein. The data show about 360,000 distinct CDR3 sequences, 10% to 15% seen once. Sequences were derived from PBMCs, sampled from the stem cell graft. Source of these receptors: a human donor who donated a stem cell graft to a child with Fanconi anemia.

The chain is built from TRBV5-1 and TRBJ2-2; D is ambiguous. There are 14 residues in the CDR3. Germline V gene sequence: CDR1 SGHRS, CDR2 YFSETQ. V was shortened by 6 bases and J by 2 bases, with 11 bases between the two germline ends. CDR3 sequence reads: CASTPDGNTGELFF. The CDR3 region has the DNA TGCGCCAGCACCCCTGACGGTAACACCGGGGAGCTGTTTTTT.

The table lists this clonotype with a few counts. This chain joins TRBV13 and TRBJ2-7, with a tentative D call TRBD1 (6 bases). The CDR3 length is 14 residues. V dropped 1 base and J dropped 4 bases, with 11 bases sitting between them. Germline assignment: CDR1 PRHDT and CDR2 FYEKMQ (reference sequence). The CDR3 region is CASSLDRVAYEQYF. The DNA for the CDR3 is TGTGCCAGCAGCTTAGACAGGGTCGCGTACGAGCAGTACTTC.

This clonotype was picked up many times. The chain carries TRBV6-2 or TRBV6-3 and TRBJ2-1; D unclear. CDR3 length: 16 residues. The germline V gene encodes CDR1 MNHEY and CDR2 SVGEGT. Trimming removed 3 bases from V and 2 bases from J, with 14 bases in between. The CDR3 region has the DNA TGTGCCAGCAGTTATCAAAACTCTGCGGCCTACAATGAGCAGTTCTTC. Translation: CASSYQNSAAYNEQFF.

This clonotype was detected a few times. This chain joins TRBV11-2 and TRBJ2-5; D remains ambiguous. Germline CDR1 reads SGHAT; CDR2 reads FQNNGV. The V end lost 5 bases, the J end lost 5 bases, and 9 bases lay between the germline ends. This CDR3 region has 12 residues. CDR3 loop: CASSPVKETQYF. In DNA, the CDR3 is TGTGCCAGCAGCCCAGTAAAGGAGACCCAGTACTTC.

The gene calls are TRBV11-2 and TRBJ2-2, with 8 bases aligning to TRBD2. Germline V gene sequence: CDR1 SGHAT, CDR2 FQNNGV. The V segment lost 1 base and the J segment 3 bases; nucleotides outside the gene matches: 13. This CDR3 contains 19 residues. The CDR3 here is CASSLGAGVQKGDTGELFF. CDR3 sequence (DNA): TGTGCCAGCAGCTTAGGAGCGGGGGTTCAGAAAGGAGACACCGGGGAGCTGTTTTTT.

The chain carries TRBV7-9 and TRBJ2-3; maybe TRBD2 (7 bases). Trimming shortened V by 2 bases and J by 4 bases, and 16 bases separated the two germline ends. Germline CDR1 is SEHNR and CDR2 is FQNEAQ (reference sequence). The CDR3 is 16 residues long. The CDR3 reads CASSLRGGARADTQYF. For the CDR3, the DNA is TGTGCCAGCAGCTTAAGGGGGGGGGCCCGTGCAGATACGCAGTATTTT.

The chain combines TRBV4-1 with TRBJ1-3, with 7 bases lining up with TRBD1. This CDR3 has 15 amino acids. CDR1 and CDR2 from the germline V gene are MGHRA and YSYEKL. V lost 1 base and J lost 2; bases outside the gene matches: 2. CDR3 in amino acids: CASSQADRAGNTIYF. The CDR3 bases are TGCGCCAGCAGCCAAGCAGACAGGGCTGGAAACACCATATATTTT.

This clonotype appeared a few times. V usage is TRBV20-1 and J usage is TRBJ2-5; D perhaps matches TRBD2 (6 bases). The CDR3 consists of 14 residues. The V gene's germline CDR1 is DFQATT and CDR2 SNEGSKA (reference sequence). V shed 3 bases and J shed 4 bases, with 15 bases lying between them. The CDR3 region has the DNA TGCAGTGCTAGTGTCGGCGCGGGGTTAGAGACCCAGTACTTC. Translation gives CSASVGAGLETQYF.

The chain couples TRBV6-1 to TRBJ2-2; D is uncertain. The CDR3 runs to 13 residues. Between the trimmed V and J ends, which lost 5 bases and 1 base, there was a span of 5 bases. Germline V lookup: CDR1 MNHNS, CDR2 SASEGT. The CDR3 bases are TGTGCCAGCAGTACCCTGAACACCGGGGAGCTGTTTTTT. Translated: CASSTLNTGELFF.

The chain uses TRBV10-2 and TRBJ1-5, with 11 bases lining up with TRBD1. This CDR3 comprises 17 residues. Germline values: CDR1 WSHSY, CDR2 SAAADI. Trimming cost V 3 bases and J 6 bases; bases outside gene matches: 10. The DNA for the CDR3 is TGCGCCAGCAGTGAACTCGGACAGGGGGCTATCAGTCAGCCCCAGCATTTT. It specifies CASSELGQGAISQPQHF.

The rearrangement uses TRBV20-1 and TRBJ2-5; D is uncertain. CDR1 and CDR2 from the germline V gene are DFQATT and SNEGSKA (reference sequence). V was pared by 4 bases and J by 2 bases, with 8 bases between. The CDR3 has 12 residues. The CDR3 loop reads CSATHAQETQYF. CDR3 sequence (DNA): TGCAGTGCTACTCATGCTCAAGAGACCCAGTACTTC.

This clonotype showed up many times. The rearrangement joins TRBV3-1 to TRBJ2-7; D possibly matches TRBD1 or TRBD2 (5 bases each). Trimming pared 3 bases from V and 5 bases from J, leaving 11 bases between. The CDR3 has 13 residues. Germline CDR1 is LGHDT and CDR2 is YNNKEL (reference sequence). CDR3 region: CASSQHGANEQYF. As DNA, the CDR3 is TGTGCCAGCAGCCAGCACGGGGCGAACGAGCAGTACTTC.

The chain joins TRBV5-6 to TRBJ1-1, with D hard to call. The CDR3 sequence is 13 residues long. Germline V CDR1 and CDR2: SGHDT, YYEEEE. V lost 0 bases and J 5 bases, leaving 8 bases between the germline ends. CDR3 region: CASSLGILTEAFF. In DNA, the CDR3 is TGTGCCAGCAGCTTGGGAATACTGACTGAAGCTTTCTTT.

This clonotype was found a few times. This chain uses TRBV6-1 with TRBJ1-5; a weak D match, TRBD1 (6 bases). V was pared by 5 bases and J by 0 bases, with 20 bases between. CDR3 length equals 18 residues. CDR1 is MNHNS and CDR2 is SASEGT in the germline V gene. The CDR3 here is CASSPRFRDNYSNQPQHF. In DNA, the CDR3 is TGTGCCAGCAGTCCCAGATTCCGGGACAACTATAGCAATCAGCCCCAGCATTTT.

This clonotype was recorded at least ten times. The gene calls are TRBV5-6 and TRBJ2-7, with D perhaps assigned TRBD1 or TRBD2 (5 bases each). The germline CDR1 and CDR2 sequences are SGHDT and YYEEEE. CDR3 size: 13 residues. V lost 2 bases and J 3 bases, leaving 9 bases between the germline ends. In nucleotides, the CDR3 is TGTGCCAGCAGCTTCGGGGCAGACTACGAGCAGTACTTC. Protein: CASSFGADYEQYF.